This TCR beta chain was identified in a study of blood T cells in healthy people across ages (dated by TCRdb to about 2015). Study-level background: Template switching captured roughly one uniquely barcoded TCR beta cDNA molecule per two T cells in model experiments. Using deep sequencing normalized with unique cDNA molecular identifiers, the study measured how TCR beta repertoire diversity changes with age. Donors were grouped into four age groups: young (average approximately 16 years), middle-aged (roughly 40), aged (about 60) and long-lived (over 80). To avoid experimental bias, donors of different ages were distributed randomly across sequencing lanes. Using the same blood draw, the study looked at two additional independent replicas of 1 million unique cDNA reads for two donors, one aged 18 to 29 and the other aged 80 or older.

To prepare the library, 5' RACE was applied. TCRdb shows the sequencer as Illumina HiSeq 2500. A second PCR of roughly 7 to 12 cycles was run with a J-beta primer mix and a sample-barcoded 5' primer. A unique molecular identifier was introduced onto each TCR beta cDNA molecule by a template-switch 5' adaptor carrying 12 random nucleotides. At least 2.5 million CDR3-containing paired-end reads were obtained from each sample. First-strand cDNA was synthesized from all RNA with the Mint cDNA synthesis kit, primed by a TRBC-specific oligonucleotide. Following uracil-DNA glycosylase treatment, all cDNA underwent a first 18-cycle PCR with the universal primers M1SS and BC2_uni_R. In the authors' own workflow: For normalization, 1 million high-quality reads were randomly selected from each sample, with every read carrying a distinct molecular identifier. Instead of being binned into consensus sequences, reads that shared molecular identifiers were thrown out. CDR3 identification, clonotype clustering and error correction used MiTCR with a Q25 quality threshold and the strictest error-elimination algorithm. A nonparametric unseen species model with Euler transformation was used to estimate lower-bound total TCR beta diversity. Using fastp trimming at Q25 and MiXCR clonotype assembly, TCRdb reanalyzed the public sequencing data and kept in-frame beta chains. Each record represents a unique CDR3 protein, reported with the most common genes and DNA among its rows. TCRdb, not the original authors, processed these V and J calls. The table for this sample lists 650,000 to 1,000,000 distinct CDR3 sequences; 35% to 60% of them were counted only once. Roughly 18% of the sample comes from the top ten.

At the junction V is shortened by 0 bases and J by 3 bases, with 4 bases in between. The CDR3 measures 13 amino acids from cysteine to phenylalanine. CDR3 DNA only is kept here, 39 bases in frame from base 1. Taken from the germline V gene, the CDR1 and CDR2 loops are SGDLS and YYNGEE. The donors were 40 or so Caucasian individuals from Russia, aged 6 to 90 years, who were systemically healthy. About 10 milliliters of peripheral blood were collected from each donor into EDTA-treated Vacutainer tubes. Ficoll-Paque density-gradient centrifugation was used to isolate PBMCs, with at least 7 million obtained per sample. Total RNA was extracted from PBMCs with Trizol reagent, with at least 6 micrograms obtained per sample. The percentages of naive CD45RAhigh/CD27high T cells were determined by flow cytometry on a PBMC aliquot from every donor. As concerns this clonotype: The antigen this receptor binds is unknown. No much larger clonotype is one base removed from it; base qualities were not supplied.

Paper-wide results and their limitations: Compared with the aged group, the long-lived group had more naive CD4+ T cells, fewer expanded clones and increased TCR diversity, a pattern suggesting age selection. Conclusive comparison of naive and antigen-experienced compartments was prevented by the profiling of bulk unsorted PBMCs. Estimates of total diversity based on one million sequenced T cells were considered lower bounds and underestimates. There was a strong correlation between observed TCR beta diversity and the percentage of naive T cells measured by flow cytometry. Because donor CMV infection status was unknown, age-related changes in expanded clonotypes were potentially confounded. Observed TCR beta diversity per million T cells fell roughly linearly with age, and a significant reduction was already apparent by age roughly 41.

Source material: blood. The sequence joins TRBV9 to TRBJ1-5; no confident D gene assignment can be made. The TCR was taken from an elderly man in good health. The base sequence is TGTGCCAGCAGCGTAGGGGACAATCAGCCCCAGCATTTT. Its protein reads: CASSVGDNQPQHF.